These 9 T cell receptor beta chains were sequenced from one sample in a study of cytomegalovirus exposure and HLA in healthy donors. Primers: 60 Vbeta forward and 13 Jbeta reverse. Some clones are missing from TCRdb's copy, which holds only in-frame ones; the method was immunoSEQ multiplex PCR. The profile shows 160,000 or so clones, roughly 80% of them singletons. Sample: PBMCs. These receptors came from a man younger than 35 in good health and CMV-seronegative.

This sequence joins TRBV11-2 and TRBJ2-7; D is uncertain. Germline CDR1 SGHAT, CDR2 FQNNGV. This CDR3 is built from 13 residues. V gave up 5 bases and J gave up 5 bases, with 13 bases separating them. CDR3 sequence reads: CASSPQAPNEQYF. CDR3 DNA sequence: TGTGCCAGCAGCCCCCAAGCCCCCAACGAGCAGTACTTC. The full variable domain, rest sourced from reference TRBV11-2 and TRBJ2-7, is EAGVAQSPRYKIIEKRQSVAFWCNPISGHATLYWYQQILGQGPKLLIQFQNNGVVDDSQLPKDRFSAERLKGVDSTLKIQPAKLEDSAVYLCASSPQAPNEQYFGPGTRLTVT.

The CDR3 DNA is TGTGCCAGCAGCTCGGGTTCCAGGGATGACTATGGCTACACCTTC. This translates into CASSSGSRDDYGYTF. The V call is TRBV7-8, the J call TRBJ1-2; D perhaps matches TRBD1 (5 bases). The CDR3 length is 15 residues. Germline V gene data show CDR1 as SGHVS and CDR2 as FQNEAQ. V dropped 4 bases and J dropped 3 bases, with 15 bases sitting between them.

V usage is TRBV5-4 and J usage is TRBJ1-1, with D perhaps TRBD1 (5 bases). The CDR3 totals 16 residues. The ends were cut back, 0 bases at V and 11 bases at J, with 23 bases in the middle. The germline V gene has CDR1 SGHNT and CDR2 YYREEE (reference sequence). CDR3 nucleotide sequence: TGTGCCAGCAGCTTGGCCGGGGGGAGGGGATCGGGTGGGGCTTTCTTT. Its protein product is CASSLAGGRGSGGAFF.

The V and J genes are TRBV2 and TRBJ2-7, with TRBD1 as a possible D gene (6 bases). The germline CDR1 and CDR2 sequences are SNHLY and FYNNEI. The V gene lost 4 bases and the J gene lost 4 bases, with 11 bases spanning the gap. This CDR3 is built from 13 residues. The CDR3: CASSVDREYEQYF. DNA for the CDR3: TGTGCCAGCAGTGTGGACAGAGAATACGAGCAGTACTTC.

The chain has TRBV10-3 and TRBJ2-5; 10 positions match TRBD2. V shed 0 bases and J 5 bases; nucleotides not matched to a gene: 3. Germline values: CDR1 ENHRY, CDR2 SYGVKD. The CDR3 is 15 residues long. The CDR3 sequence is CAISESLAGGETQYF. The CDR3 region has the DNA TGTGCCATCAGTGAGTCGTTAGCGGGGGGTGAGACCCAGTACTTC.

V is TRBV5-5 and J is TRBJ2-2, with TRBD1 matching 11 bases. The germline gives CDR1 SGHKS, CDR2 YYEKEE (reference sequence). CDR3 size: 17 residues. With V trimmed by 3 bases and J by 5 bases, 9 bases remained unmatched. CDR3 coding DNA: TGTGCCAGCAGCTGGCCGGACAGGGGGCGCCTAACCGGGGAGCTGTTTTTT. This translates into CASSWPDRGRLTGELFF. Supplemented by reference TRBV5-5 and TRBJ2-2, the full variable domain reads DAGVTQSPTHLIKTRGQQVTLRCSPISGHKSVSWYQQVLGQGPQFIFQYYEKEERGRGNFPDRFSARQFPNYSSELNVNALLLGDSALYLCASSWPDRGRLTGELFFGEGSRLTVL.

On this clone: One end of the junction fails to match germline, which may point to a read error. This sequence joins TRBV7-9 and TRBJ1-2, with 12 bases identical to TRBD1. Germline V gene data show CDR1 as SEHNR and CDR2 as FQNEAQ (reference sequence). CDR3 length equals 16 residues. CDR3 sequence: CSSAGTGGGGGYGYTF. The CDR3 DNA follows: TGTTCCAGCGCTGGGACAGGGGGCGGTGGGGGCTATGGCTACACCTTC.

The chain recombines TRBV14 with TRBJ1-4; D perhaps matches TRBD1 (6 bases). CDR1 is SGHDN and CDR2 is FVKESK in the germline V gene. Trimming shortened V by 4 bases and J by 5 bases, and 14 bases separated the two germline ends. The CDR3 loop spans 15 amino acids. The CDR3 bases are TGTGCCAGCAGCCCAGGGGTAGTCACCAATGAAAAACTGTTTTTT. Its protein product is CASSPGVVTNEKLFF.

The chain links TRBV4-3 to TRBJ2-4; maybe TRBD1 (5 bases). V lost 0 bases and J 11 bases, leaving 11 bases between the germline ends. The CDR3 sequence is 13 residues long. Per the germline V gene, CDR1 is LGHNA and CDR2 is YSLEER. CDR3 amino acids: CASSQDLQGVQYF. CDR3 DNA sequence: TGCGCCAGCAGCCAAGATCTCCAGGGCGTTCAGTACTTC.